The 25 T cell receptor beta chains presented below share a single source sample, sequenced in a study of OX40 agonist ivuxolimab in advanced cancers. Libraries were prepared by immunoSEQ multiplex PCR; TCRdb keeps only in-frame clonotypes and omits some of them. This table holds over 65,000 clones, under 85% found once. The source was CD4+ or CD8+ T cells sorted from blood, collected in a trial of the OX40 agonist ivuxolimab. The receptors here all came from an adult with an advanced solid tumor such as melanoma, head and neck, liver or kidney cancer.

The chain is built from TRBV4-2 and TRBJ2-3, with D possibly matching TRBD1 (6 bases). This CDR3 region has 14 residues. V was pared by 0 bases and J by 3 bases, with 7 bases between. Germline assignment: CDR1 LGHNA and CDR2 YNFKEQ. As DNA, the CDR3 is TGTGCCAGCAGCCAAGATAGGGGGACAGATACGCAGTATTTT. This encodes CASSQDRGTDTQYF.

The chain links TRBV5-1 to TRBJ1-1; D is unclear. The CDR3 spans 13 residues. V gave up 4 bases and J gave up 1 base, with 8 bases separating them. CDR1 and CDR2 from the germline V gene are SGHRS and YFSETQ. The CDR3 is CASSPLENTEAFF. In nucleotides, the CDR3 is TGCGCCAGCAGCCCTCTAGAGAACACTGAAGCTTTCTTT.

In its sample, this clone was seen once. The chain joins TRBV5-4 to TRBJ2-1; weak D call: TRBD1 (6 bases). The CDR3 length is 13 residues. The ends were cut back, 1 base at V and 8 bases at J, with 10 bases in the middle. Germline CDR1 is SGHNT and CDR2 is YYREEE (reference sequence). The CDR3 region is CASSLSKGDEQFF. The CDR3 DNA sequence: TGTGCCAGCAGCTTGAGCAAGGGGGATGAGCAGTTCTTC. The variable domain in full, with the rest retrieved from reference TRBV5-4 and TRBJ2-1, is ETGVTQSPTHLIKTRGQQVTLRCSSQSGHNTVSWYQQALGQGPQFIFQYYREEENGRGNFPPRFSGLQFPNYSSELNVNALELDDSALYLCASSLSKGDEQFFGPGTRLTVL.

The J gene is TRBJ2-3, the V gene TRBV28; 10 bases line up with TRBD1. V shed 4 bases and J 6 bases; nucleotides not matched to a gene: 7. The CDR3 runs to 15 residues. Germline V gene sequence: CDR1 MDHEN, CDR2 SYDVKM. In DNA form, the CDR3 reads TGTGCCAGCAGTTCTCCCGGGACAGGGGCCGATACGCAGTATTTT. It yields the protein CASSSPGTGADTQYF.

CDR3: CASSDSVTSGRRDTQYF. The CDR3 region has the DNA TGTGCCAGCAGTGACTCGGTGACTAGCGGGAGGAGAGATACGCAGTATTTT. The rearrangement joins TRBV6-4 to TRBJ2-3; 13 bases are shared with TRBD2. After removal of 0 bases from V and 5 bases from J, the junction contained 5 bases not matched to a gene. This CDR3 is 17 amino acids long. Germline lookup yields CDR1 MRHNA and CDR2 SNTAGT.

This clone was observed a single time. The rearrangement joins TRBV5-1 to TRBJ1-2, with 7 positions matching TRBD1. With 4 bases clipped from V and 4 bases from J, the junction kept 7 bases outside the gene matches. The CDR3 loop spans 14 amino acids. CDR1 SGHRS and CDR2 YFSETQ come from the germline V gene. Here the CDR3 reads CASSPGQAGYGYTF. The CDR3, as DNA: TGCGCCAGCAGCCCCGGACAGGCTGGCTATGGCTACACCTTC. The full variable domain, completed using reference TRBV5-1 and TRBJ1-2, is KAGVTQTPRYLIKTRGQQVTLSCSPISGHRSVSWYQQTPGQGLQFLFEYFSETQRNKGNFPGRFSGRQFSNSRSEMNVSTLELGDSALYLCASSPGQAGYGYTFGSGTRLTVV.

This chain uses TRBV9 with TRBJ1-3; D uncertain. The CDR3 totals 14 residues. Trimming pared 0 bases from V and 5 bases from J, leaving 9 bases between. The germline V gene encodes CDR1 SGDLS and CDR2 YYNGEE. CDR3 amino acids: CASSVDLNRNTIYF. CDR3 nucleotides: TGTGCCAGCAGCGTAGATTTGAACAGAAACACCATATATTTT.

The gene calls are TRBV30 and TRBJ1-6; D gene ambiguous. CDR1 is GTSNPN, CDR2 SVGIG, per germline (reference sequence). V was cut by 0 bases and J by 10 bases, with 10 bases left in between. CDR3 size: 13 residues. The CDR3 loop is CAWSVPGRSPLHF. In DNA, the CDR3 is TGTGCCTGGAGTGTACCCGGAAGATCACCCCTCCACTTT.

This chain uses TRBV18 with TRBJ2-7, with no clear D. Germline CDR1 KGHSH, CDR2 LQKENI. This CDR3 has 16 residues. The V and J ends lost 3 bases and 4 bases respectively, with 19 bases between them. This chain's CDR3 is CASSPRKGPLSYEQYF. The CDR3 DNA follows: TGTGCCAGCTCACCCCGAAAAGGGCCTCTGTCATACGAGCAGTACTTC.

The V and J genes are TRBV5-4 and TRBJ1-1; D is perhaps TRBD1 (5 bases). The CDR3 is 13 residues long. The germline V gene has CDR1 SGHNT and CDR2 YYREEE (reference sequence). V lost 7 bases, J lost 5 bases, and 15 bases lay in between. CDR3 sequence (DNA): TGTGCCAGCGCCTTTCAGGGTAGGACTGAAGCTTTCTTT. Protein product: CASAFQGRTEAFF.

In its sample, this clone was seen a few times. The chain joins TRBV28 to TRBJ1-1, with TRBD1 identical over 10 bases. In germline, CDR1 is MDHEN, CDR2 SYDVKM. V shed 6 bases and J 6 bases; nucleotides not matched to a gene: 10. The CDR3 is 15 residues long. The CDR3 sequence is CASRPALGQGAEAFF. The DNA of the CDR3 is TGTGCCAGCAGGCCCGCTCTAGGACAGGGGGCTGAAGCTTTCTTT.

The chain combines TRBV15 with TRBJ2-1; tentative D call: TRBD2 (6 bases). V lost 2 bases and J lost 9, with 17 bases in between. Germline-derived CDR1 and CDR2 are LNHNV and YYDKDF (reference sequence). The CDR3 loop spans 15 amino acids. The CDR3 coding sequence is TGTGCCACCAGCAGAAGGGACTCCTTCGGCGGTGAGCAGTTCTTC. Translation: CATSRRDSFGGEQFF.

The chain carries TRBV7-3 and TRBJ2-1, with 12 bases identical to TRBD2. The CDR3 runs 16 residues. The V segment lost 5 bases and the J segment 7 bases; nucleotides outside the gene matches: 9. Germline assignment: CDR1 SGHTA and CDR2 FQGTGA. The CDR3 region is CASSPQASGGANEQFF. For the CDR3, the DNA is TGTGCCAGCAGCCCTCAAGCTAGCGGGGGGGCTAATGAGCAGTTCTTC.

V and J are TRBV28 and TRBJ1-4, with D unresolved. The length of the CDR3 is 12 residues. Looked up from germline, CDR1 is MDHEN and CDR2 is SYDVKM. V was cut by 5 bases and J by 5 bases, with 6 bases left in between. The CDR3: CASSPRNEKLFF. In DNA form, the CDR3 reads TGTGCCAGCAGTCCGAGAAATGAAAAACTGTTTTTT. Complete variable domain (other parts from reference TRBV28 and TRBJ1-4): DVKVTQSSRYLVKRTGEKVFLECVQDMDHENMFWYRQDPGLGLRLIYFSYDVKMKEKGDIPEGYSVSREKKERFSLILESASTNQTSMYLCASSPRNEKLFFGSGTQLSVL.

The chain uses TRBV2 and TRBJ1-1; D is undetermined. The V and J ends lost 7 bases and 5 bases respectively, with 14 bases between them. Germline CDR1 reads SNHLY; CDR2 reads FYNNEI. The CDR3 is 13 amino acids. The CDR3 nucleotides are TGTGCCAGCATCAGACGGTTTACGACTGAAGCTTTCTTT. Its translation: CASIRRFTTEAFF.

The chain carries TRBV19 and TRBJ2-5; 11 bases fit TRBD1. The CDR3 totals 19 residues. V was pared by 5 bases and J by 2 bases, with 16 bases of the junction left unmatched. Germline V gene data show CDR1 as LNHDA and CDR2 as SQIVND (reference sequence). The CDR3 is CASSLIPGQGGNGQETQYF. The CDR3 DNA reads TGTGCCAGTAGTTTAATACCGGGACAGGGGGGTAACGGGCAAGAGACCCAGTACTTC.

The chain has TRBV7-2 and TRBJ2-7, with 8 nucleotides matching TRBD1. CDR3 length: 15 residues. CDR1 is SGHTA, CDR2 FQGNSA, per germline. With 3 bases clipped from V and 3 bases from J, the junction kept 7 bases outside the gene matches. The CDR3 sequence is CASSLGQEPYYEQYF. The CDR3 DNA sequence: TGTGCCAGCAGCTTGGGACAGGAACCATACTACGAGCAGTACTTC.

The chain joins TRBV30 to TRBJ2-5; 8 positions match TRBD2. The DNA end favors TRBJ2-7, so the J call may be wrong. The CDR3 loop spans 12 amino acids. CDR1 is GTSNPN and CDR2 is SVGIG in the germline V gene (reference sequence). CDR3 residues: CAWGGLAYEQYF. CDR3 nucleotide sequence: TGTGCCTGGGGGGGACTAGCCTACGAGCAGTACTTC.

The table lists this clone with a count of one. The V gene is TRBV5-4, the J gene TRBJ2-2; D is ambiguous. The CDR3 is 15 amino acids. Looked up from germline, CDR1 is SGHNT and CDR2 is YYREEE (reference sequence). Trimming left V 1 base short and J 4 bases short, with 11 bases between. The chain's CDR3 is CASSLHGSSTGELFF. CDR3 nucleotides: TGTGCCAGCAGCTTGCATGGTTCGTCCACCGGGGAGCTGTTTTTT. Variable domain in full (rest from reference TRBV5-4 and TRBJ2-2): ETGVTQSPTHLIKTRGQQVTLRCSSQSGHNTVSWYQQALGQGPQFIFQYYREEENGRGNFPPRFSGLQFPNYSSELNVNALELDDSALYLCASSLHGSSTGELFFGEGSRLTVL.

Comments on this clone: The same CDR3 can be traced to other DNA sequences in this sample. The rearrangement links TRBV7-9 to TRBJ1-2; possibly TRBD1 for D (5 bases). This CDR3 comprises 15 residues. Germline V lookup: CDR1 SEHNR, CDR2 FQNEAQ (reference sequence). Trimming removed 1 base from V and 2 bases from J, with 11 bases in between. In nucleotides, the CDR3 is TGTGCCAGCAGCTTAGGTGTGGCAGGGAACTATGGCTACACCTTC. It encodes CASSLGVAGNYGYTF.

The chain couples TRBV7-8 to TRBJ1-2; 9 positions agree with TRBD1. Trimming took 5 bases from V and 6 from J; bases not matched to a gene: 10. The germline V gene has CDR1 SGHVS and CDR2 FQNEAQ. The CDR3 loop spans 15 amino acids. The CDR3 DNA is TGTGCCAGCAGCCCCACCCCGGGACAGGGACATGGCTACACCTTC. Protein product: CASSPTPGQGHGYTF.

The chain joins TRBV19 to TRBJ1-5, with D uncertain. Germline V gene lookup returns CDR1 LNHDA and CDR2 SQIVND (reference sequence). The CDR3 has 13 amino acids. With 4 bases removed from V and 4 bases from J, the gap between germline ends came to 8 bases. As DNA, the CDR3 is TGTGCCAGTAGTAGTAGGGAGAATCAGCCCCAGCATTTT. Encoded protein: CASSSRENQPQHF.

This rearrangement joins TRBV21-1 to TRBJ2-5; TRBD2, the table's D call, lacks a check against the DNA. TRBV21-1 is marked as a pseudogene. The CDR3 runs to 11 residues. The CDR3: CASSKLGGEYF. The CDR3, as DNA: TGTGCCAGCAGCAAATTGGGAGGAGAGTACTTC.

This clone was recorded once. This chain connects TRBV9 to TRBJ2-2; 8 nucleotides match TRBD2. This CDR3 contains 19 residues. CDR1 and CDR2 from the germline V gene are SGDLS and YYNGEE. The ends lost 3 bases at V and 5 bases at J; junction bases unmatched: 18. CDR3 nucleotide sequence: TGTGCCAGCAGCGCGGGAGGGGGGACTAGGGACAAAAGGACCGGGGAGCTGTTTTTT. This translates into CASSAGGGTRDKRTGELFF.

The chain carries TRBV28 and TRBJ1-5; D is possibly TRBD1 (6 bases). Germline-derived CDR1 and CDR2 are MDHEN and SYDVKM. V gave up 7 bases and J gave up 0 bases, with 13 bases separating them. The CDR3 runs to 15 residues. CDR3 bases: TGTGCCAGCACCCGGACAGCGTATAGCAATCAGCCCCAGCATTTT. It specifies CASTRTAYSNQPQHF.